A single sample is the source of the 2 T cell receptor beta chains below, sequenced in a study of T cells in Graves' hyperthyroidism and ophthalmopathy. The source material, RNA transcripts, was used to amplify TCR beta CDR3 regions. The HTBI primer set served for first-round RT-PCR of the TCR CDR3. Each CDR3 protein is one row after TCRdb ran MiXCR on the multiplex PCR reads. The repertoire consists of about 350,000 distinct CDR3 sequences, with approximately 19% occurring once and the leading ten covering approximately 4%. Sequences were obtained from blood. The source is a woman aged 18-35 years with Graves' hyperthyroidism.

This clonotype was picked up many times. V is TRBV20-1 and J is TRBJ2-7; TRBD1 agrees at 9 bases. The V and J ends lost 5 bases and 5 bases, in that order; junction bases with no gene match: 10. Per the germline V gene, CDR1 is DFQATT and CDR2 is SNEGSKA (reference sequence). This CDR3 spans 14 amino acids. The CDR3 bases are TGCAGTGCTCTCCCGGACAGGGGAAGGAACGAGCAGTACTTC. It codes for CSALPDRGRNEQYF.

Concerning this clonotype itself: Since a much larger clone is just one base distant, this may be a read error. The CDR3 bases are TGTGCCAGCACCCCGACACAAGAAGCTCGTCCTAGCTCCTACGAGCAGTACTTC. This gives the protein CASTPTQEARPSSYEQYF. The chain uses TRBV28 and TRBJ2-7; the D is unclear. Trimming removed 7 bases at V and 0 bases at J, with 25 bases between. Germline loops: CDR1 MDHEN, CDR2 SYDVKM. CDR3 size: 18 residues. Full variable domain (outside the CDR3, taken from reference TRBV28 and TRBJ2-7): DVKVTQSSRYLVKRTGEKVFLECVQDMDHENMFWYRQDPGLGLRLIYFSYDVKMKEKGDIPEGYSVSREKKERFSLILESASTNQTSMYLCASTPTQEARPSSYEQYFGPGTRLTVT.